The entry below describes one TCR beta chain. These data belong to a study of early T cells in non-severe SARS-CoV-2 infection. CDR3 length: 16 residues. Per germline, CDR1 KGHSH and CDR2 LQKENI. V gave up 2 bases and J gave up 6 bases; unmatched junction bases: 8. Attachment of unique molecular identifiers to individual cDNA molecules was performed. From the 5' RACE reads, TCRdb called clonotypes with MiXCR, one entry per CDR3 protein. The sample has fewer than 40,000 distinct CDR3 sequences, around 5% seen once. The J gene is TRBJ2-1, the V gene TRBV18, with 9 bases lining up with TRBD1. The TCR sequence derives from an adult who was a healthcare worker with PCR-confirmed SARS-CoV-2 infection or an uninfected control (not recorded which). The sequencing input was whole blood. This CDR3 reads CASSPIGTGRGNEQFF. CDR3 nucleotide sequence: TGTGCCAGCTCACCAATCGGGACAGGGAGGGGCAATGAGCAGTTCTTC.